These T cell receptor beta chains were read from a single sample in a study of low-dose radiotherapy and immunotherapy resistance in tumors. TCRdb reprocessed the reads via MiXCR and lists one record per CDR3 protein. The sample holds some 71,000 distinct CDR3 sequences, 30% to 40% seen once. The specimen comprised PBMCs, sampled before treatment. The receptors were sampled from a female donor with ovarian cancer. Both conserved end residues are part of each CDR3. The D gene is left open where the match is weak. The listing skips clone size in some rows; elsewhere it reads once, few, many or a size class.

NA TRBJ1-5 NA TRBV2 CASSITGTLNQPQHF TGTGCCAGCAGTATTACCGGGACACTGAATCAGCCCCAGCATTTT
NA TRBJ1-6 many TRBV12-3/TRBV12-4 CASSPGVDNSPLHF TGTGCCAGCAGTCCGGGGGTTGATAATTCACCCCTCCACTTT
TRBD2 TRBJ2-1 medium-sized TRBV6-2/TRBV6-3 CASSYYGRASWNEQFF TGTGCCAGCAGTTATTACGGGAGGGCCAGTTGGAATGAGCAGTTCTTC
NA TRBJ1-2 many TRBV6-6 CASSYDPGRGF TGTGCCAGCAGTTACGACCCGGGACGGGGTTTC
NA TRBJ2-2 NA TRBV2 CASSEVPANTGELFF TGTGCCAGCAGTGAGGTCCCAGCGAACACCGGGGAGCTGTTTTTT
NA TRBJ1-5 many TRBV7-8 CASSLGGLYSNQPQHF TGTGCCAGCAGCTTAGGGGGCCTGTATAGCAATCAGCCCCAGCATTTT
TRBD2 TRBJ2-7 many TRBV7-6 CASSLGLAEQYF TGTGCCAGCAGCTTAGGACTAGCCGAGCAGTACTTC
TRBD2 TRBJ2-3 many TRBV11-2 CASSLFLAGKTDTQYF TGTGCCAGCAGCTTGTTTCTAGCGGGAAAAACAGATACGCAGTATTTT
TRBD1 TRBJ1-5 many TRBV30 CAWSDVGTGNQPQHF TGTGCCTGGAGCGACGTAGGGACAGGGAATCAGCCCCAGCATTTT
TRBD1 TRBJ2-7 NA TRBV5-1 CASSPGTGKEQYF TGCGCCAGCAGCCCTGGGACAGGGAAAGAGCAGTACTTC
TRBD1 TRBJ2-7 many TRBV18 CASSGQGAYEQYF TGTGCCAGCTCTGGACAGGGAGCCTACGAGCAGTACTTC
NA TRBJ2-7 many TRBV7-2 CASREGPSEGYEQYF TGTGCCAGCAGAGAAGGGCCTAGCGAGGGGTACGAGCAGTACTTC
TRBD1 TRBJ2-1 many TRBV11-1 CASSFKWTGGYNEQFF TGTGCCAGCAGCTTTAAATGGACAGGTGGTTACAATGAGCAGTTCTTC
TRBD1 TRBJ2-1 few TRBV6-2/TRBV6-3 CASRAPGGNEQFF TGTGCCAGCAGAGCACCAGGGGGCAATGAGCAGTTCTTC
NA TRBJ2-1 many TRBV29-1 CSVAPLRNNEQFF TGCAGCGTTGCCCCCCTCAGGAACAATGAGCAGTTCTTC
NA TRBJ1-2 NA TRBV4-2 CASSHPRRSYGYTF TGTGCCAGCAGCCACCCGCGCAGGAGCTATGGCTACACCTTC
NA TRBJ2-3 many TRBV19 CASSILGETDTQYF TGTGCCAGTAGTATTCTAGGAGAGACAGATACGCAGTATTTT
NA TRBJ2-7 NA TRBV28 CASTTPTAISSYEQYF TGTGCCAGCACCACCCCGACAGCCATAAGCTCCTACGAGCAGTACTTC
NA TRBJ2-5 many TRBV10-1 CASSPGGGQETQYF TGCGCCAGCAGTCCAGGGGGGGGTCAAGAGACCCAGTACTTC
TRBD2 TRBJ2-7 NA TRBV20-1 CSAILAGGAYEQYF TGCAGTGCCATACTAGCGGGAGGAGCCTACGAGCAGTACTTC
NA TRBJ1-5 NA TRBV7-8 CASSLDGGINSNQSQHF TGTGCCAGCAGTTTAGACGGAGGAATAAATAGCAATCAGTCCCAGCATTTT
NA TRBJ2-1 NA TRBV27 CASRIDLAVYNEQFF TGTGCCAGCAGGATTGATCTAGCAGTTTACAATGAGCAGTTCTTC
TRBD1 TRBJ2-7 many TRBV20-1 CSAREAGQGPYEQYF TGCAGTGCTAGGGAAGCTGGACAGGGTCCCTACGAGCAGTACTTC
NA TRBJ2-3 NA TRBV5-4 CASTLGGVTDTQYF TGTGCCAGCACCCTCGGGGGAGTTACAGATACGCAGTATTTT
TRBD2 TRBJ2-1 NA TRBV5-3 CASSLKYGRGSYNEQFF TGTGCCAGCAGCTTGAAGTATGGGAGGGGATCCTACAATGAGCAGTTCTTC
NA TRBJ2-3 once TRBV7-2 CASSLAPAGTTDTQYF TGTGCCAGCAGCTTAGCGCCGGCAGGGACCACAGATACGCAGTATTTT
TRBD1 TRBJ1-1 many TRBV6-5 CASSYTGGAGATEAFF TGTGCCAGCAGTTACACAGGGGGCGCGGGGGCCACTGAAGCTTTCTTT
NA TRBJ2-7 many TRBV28 CASRNRATYEQYF TGTGCCAGCAGGAACCGGGCCACCTACGAGCAGTACTTC
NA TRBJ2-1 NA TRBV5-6 CASSTYQGGGVNEQFF TGTGCCAGCTCTACCTACCAGGGAGGGGGAGTCAATGAGCAGTTCTTC
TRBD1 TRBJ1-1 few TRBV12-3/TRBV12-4 CASSTGGADRAFF TGTGCCAGCAGTACAGGGGGCGCAGACAGAGCTTTCTTT
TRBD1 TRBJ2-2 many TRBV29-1 CSVRWDRGIIGTGELFF TGCAGCGTTCGGTGGGACAGGGGGATTATCGGCACCGGGGAGCTGTTTTTT
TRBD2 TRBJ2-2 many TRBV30 CAWRGSGSGVGSGELFF TGTGCCTGGAGGGGATCTGGTAGCGGGGTGGGGAGCGGGGAGCTGTTTTTT
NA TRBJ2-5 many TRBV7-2 CASSLGGAGGLETQYF TGTGCCAGCAGCTTGGGAGGGGCAGGGGGCTTGGAGACCCAGTACTTC
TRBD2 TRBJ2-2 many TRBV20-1 CSAQDGGGDTGELFF TGCAGTGCCCAAGACGGGGGGGGCGACACCGGGGAGCTGTTTTTT
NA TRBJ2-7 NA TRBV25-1 CASSEPRTPFFEQYF TGTGCCAGCAGTGAGCCGCGTACGCCCTTCTTCGAGCAGTACTTC
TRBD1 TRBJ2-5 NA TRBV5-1 CASSLPTGQVTQYF TGCGCCAGCAGCTTACCGACAGGGCAGGTGACCCAGTACTTC
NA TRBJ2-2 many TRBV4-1 CASSKGGAPPGELFF TGCGCCAGCAGCAAGGGGGGGGCTCCCCCCGGGGAGCTGTTTTTT
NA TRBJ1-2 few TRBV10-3 CAISVLDGEEWGYTF TGTGCCATCAGTGTTCTTGACGGAGAGGAGTGGGGCTACACCTTC
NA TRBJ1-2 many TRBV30 CAWTQPRTVRRYGYTF TGTGCCTGGACCCAACCCCGGACAGTTCGTCGATATGGCTACACCTTC
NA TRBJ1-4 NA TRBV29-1 CSASGRATNEKLFF TGCAGCGCTTCAGGGCGAGCAACTAATGAAAAACTGTTTTTT
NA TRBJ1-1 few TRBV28 CASSQSWRAEAFF TGTGCCAGCAGCCAGAGTTGGCGGGCTGAAGCTTTCTTT
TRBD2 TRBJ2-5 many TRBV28 CASSLFGGKETQYF TGTGCCAGCAGTTTATTCGGGGGGAAAGAGACCCAGTACTTC
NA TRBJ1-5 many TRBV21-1 CASSKPGQYSNQPQHF TGTGCCAGCAGCAAACCGGGACAGTATAGCAATCAGCCCCAGCATTTT
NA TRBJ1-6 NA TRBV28 CASSPPHKSPLHF TGTGCCAGCAGTCCGCCCCACAAATCACCCCTCCACTTT
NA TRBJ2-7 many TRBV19 CASSIKRDSEQYF TGTGCCAGTAGTATCAAGCGGGACAGCGAGCAGTACTTC
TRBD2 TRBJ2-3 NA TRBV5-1 CASSGTSGRPDTQYF TGCGCCAGCAGCGGTACTAGCGGGAGGCCAGATACGCAGTATTTT
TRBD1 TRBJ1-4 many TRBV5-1 CASSGRTGGAEEKLFF TGCGCCAGCAGCGGAAGGACAGGGGGCGCGGAGGAAAAACTGTTTTTT
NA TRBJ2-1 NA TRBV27 CASTKAQGNEQFF TGTGCCAGCACCAAGGCACAGGGAAATGAGCAGTTCTTC
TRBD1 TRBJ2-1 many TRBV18 CASSPGQAKIYNEQFF TGTGCCAGCTCACCAGGACAGGCAAAAATCTACAATGAGCAGTTCTTC
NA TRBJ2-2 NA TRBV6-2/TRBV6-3 CASNLYSSGELFF TGTGCCAGCAATTTATACAGTTCCGGGGAGCTGTTTTTT
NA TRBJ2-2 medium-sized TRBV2 CASRSGTTTGELFF TGTGCCAGCAGGTCCGGGACGACCACCGGGGAGCTGTTTTTT
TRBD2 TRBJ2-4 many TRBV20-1 CSAMEREPGKNIQYF TGCAGTGCTATGGAGCGGGAGCCGGGCAAAAACATTCAGTACTTC
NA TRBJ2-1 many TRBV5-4 CASSLRGDPRSYNEQFF TGTGCCAGCAGCCTCCGTGGCGACCCAAGGTCCTACAATGAGCAGTTCTTC
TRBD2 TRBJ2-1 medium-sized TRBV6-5 CASTSSGRGDNEQFF TGTGCCAGCACTTCGAGCGGGAGGGGGGACAATGAGCAGTTCTTC
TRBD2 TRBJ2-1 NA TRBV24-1 CATSDWTSGRGDEQFF TGTGCCACCAGTGACTGGACTAGCGGGAGAGGCGATGAGCAGTTCTTC